The 27 T cell receptor beta chains listed next were all sequenced from one sample in a study of blood T cell repertoires in COVID-19. Some clones are missing from TCRdb's copy, which holds only in-frame ones; the method was immunoSEQ multiplex PCR. The repertoire consists of about 200,000 clones, with roughly 94% occurring once and the leading ten covering 0.76%. Sequencing was performed on peripheral blood. The receptors were sampled from a man aged 25-45 years with COVID-19, enrolled during active disease.

The chain couples TRBV10-3 to TRBJ2-1; 10 bases are a match to TRBD2. The CDR3 extends over 16 amino acids. J lost 2 bases, V lost 6 bases, and 7 bases had no gene match. The germline V gene encodes CDR1 ENHRY and CDR2 SYGVKD. As DNA, the CDR3 is TGTGCCATCAGGGCCGCTAGCGGGGGAACCTACAATGAGCAGTTCTTC. It codes for CAIRAASGGTYNEQFF.

The chain combines TRBV2 with TRBJ1-2; 7 nucleotides agree with TRBD1. The CDR3 totals 14 residues. Germline CDR1 SNHLY, CDR2 FYNNEI. V shed 3 bases and J 7 bases; nucleotides not matched to a gene: 8. The CDR3 protein is CASSDGTAPIGYTF. In nucleotides, the CDR3 is TGTGCCAGCAGTGATGGGACAGCCCCTATTGGCTACACCTTC.

This clone appeared a few times. The V call is TRBV5-1, the J call TRBJ2-7; TRBD2 might be the D (5 bases). From germline, CDR1 is SGHRS and CDR2 YFSETQ. The CDR3 loop spans 16 amino acids. Trimming took off 3 bases at V and 0 bases at J, with 16 bases between the two ends. In DNA form, the CDR3 reads TGCGCCAGCAGCTGGGAGCTAACAGTCCACTCCTACGAGCAGTACTTC. It codes for CASSWELTVHSYEQYF.

The V and J genes are TRBV3-1 (or the pseudogene TRBV3-2) and TRBJ2-1; D call uncertain. V shed 4 bases and J shed 0 bases, with 10 bases lying between them. In germline, CDR1 is LGHDT, CDR2 YNNKEL (reference sequence). The CDR3 sequence is 15 residues long. The CDR3 region is CASSLDSSSYNEQFF. The CDR3 nucleotides read TGTGCCAGCAGCCTCGACTCGTCCTCCTACAATGAGCAGTTCTTC.

This chain connects TRBV5-1 to TRBJ1-2; D possibly corresponds to TRBD1 (6 bases). Germline V lookup: CDR1 SGHRS, CDR2 YFSETQ. The CDR3 consists of 13 residues. V lost 4 bases to trimming and J lost 4 bases, with 11 bases between them. CDR3 nucleotides: TGCGCCAGCAGCCAGGGACACCTCTATGGCTACACCTTC. Amino acids: CASSQGHLYGYTF.

As regards this clone: The same CDR3 is also encoded by other DNA sequences in this sample. The chain joins TRBV5-1 to TRBJ2-7; D is possibly TRBD1 (6 bases). Trimming took off 0 bases at V and 1 base at J, with 8 bases between the two ends. CDR3 length equals 14 residues. Germline CDR1 reads SGHRS; CDR2 reads YFSETQ. Here the CDR3 reads CASSLGQASYEQYF. The DNA for the CDR3 is TGCGCCAGCAGCTTGGGACAGGCATCCTACGAGCAGTACTTC.

The V call is TRBV11-3, the J call TRBJ2-3; TRBD2 matches at 8 bases. After removal of 7 bases from V and 2 bases from J, the junction contained 11 bases not matched to a gene. The CDR3 totals 16 residues. Germline lookup yields CDR1 SGHNT and CDR2 YENEEA. As DNA, the CDR3 is TGTGCCAGCAACCTTGGACTAGCTTCCGACACAGATACGCAGTATTTT. This translates into CASNLGLASDTDTQYF.

This sequence joins TRBV6-5 and TRBJ2-5; 7 bases fit TRBD1. The germline V gene has CDR1 MNHEY and CDR2 SVGAGI. Trimming removed 6 bases from V and 2 bases from J; junction bases left unmatched: 3. This CDR3 has 13 residues. This CDR3 is CASSRDSQETQYF. The CDR3, as DNA: TGTGCCAGCAGCCGGGACAGTCAAGAGACCCAGTACTTC.

The chain links TRBV30 to TRBJ1-2; weak D call: TRBD1 (6 bases). V was cut by 2 bases and J by 1 base, with 14 bases left in between. This CDR3 is built from 15 residues. Germline values: CDR1 GTSNPN, CDR2 SVGIG (reference sequence). The CDR3 sequence is CAWSKPRGFNYGYTF. The CDR3 region has the DNA TGTGCCTGGAGTAAACCAAGGGGGTTTAACTATGGCTACACCTTC.

The rearrangement joins TRBV9 to TRBJ1-2; D might be TRBD1 (6 bases). Germline-derived CDR1 and CDR2 are SGDLS and YYNGEE. The CDR3 loop spans 14 amino acids. The V end lost 3 bases, the J end lost 6 bases, and 15 bases lay between the germline ends. Here the CDR3 DNA reads TGTGCCAGCAGCGCCCAGACAGGATCAAATGGCTACACCTTC. This encodes CASSAQTGSNGYTF.

This rearrangement joins TRBV29-1 to TRBJ1-5, with unresolved D. V was trimmed by 6 bases and J by 2 bases, leaving 14 bases between them. CDR1 is SQVTM and CDR2 is ANQGSEA in the germline V gene. The CDR3 spans 14 residues. CDR3 coding DNA: TGCAGCGTCGCTCGAGGTGATGGCAATCAGCCCCAGCATTTT. It codes for CSVARGDGNQPQHF.

The chain's CDR3 is CASSPAGDTGELFF. The CDR3 region has the DNA TGTGCCAGCAGCCCCGCGGGGGACACCGGGGAGCTGTTTTTT. The V gene is TRBV5-4, the J gene TRBJ2-2; the match to TRBD2 covers 7 bases. Germline V gives CDR1 SGHNT, CDR2 YYREEE (reference sequence). This CDR3 comprises 14 residues. V lost 4 bases to trimming and J lost 3 bases; unmatched junction nucleotides: 3. The full variable domain, with the rest looked up from reference TRBV5-4 and TRBJ2-2, is ETGVTQSPTHLIKTRGQQVTLRCSSQSGHNTVSWYQQALGQGPQFIFQYYREEENGRGNFPPRFSGLQFPNYSSELNVNALELDDSALYLCASSPAGDTGELFFGEGSRLTVL.

This CDR3 reads CASSPETGVQETQYF. As DNA, the CDR3 is TGTGCCAGCAGCCCCGAAACAGGTGTGCAAGAGACCCAGTACTTC. The chain has TRBV9 and TRBJ2-5, with a weak D call TRBD1 (5 bases). Looked up from germline, CDR1 is SGDLS and CDR2 is YYNGEE. V lost 4 bases and J lost 2, with 15 bases in between. This CDR3 is 15 amino acids long.

The rearrangement joins TRBV6-2 or TRBV6-3 to TRBJ1-6; TRBD1 is a possible D gene (6 bases). Looked up from germline, CDR1 is MNHEY and CDR2 is SVGEGT. The CDR3 length is 13 residues. Trimming cost V 5 bases and J 9 bases, with 11 bases left between them. CDR3 in DNA: TGTGCCAGCAGTGACAGGTTCTCTTCACCCCTCCACTTT. Translating gives CASSDRFSSPLHF.

The genes are TRBV20-1 and TRBJ1-1; possibly TRBD1 for D (5 bases). The CDR3 is made up of 12 amino acids. Trimming left V 3 bases short and J 12 bases short, with 17 bases between. Germline assignment: CDR1 DFQATT and CDR2 SNEGSKA (reference sequence). The CDR3 DNA sequence: TGCAGTGCTAGTGCTGACAGCGACGATTCTTTCTTT. Translating it yields CSASADSDDSFF.

The rearrangement uses TRBV19 and TRBJ1-2, with D tentatively TRBD1 (5 bases). Germline V gene lookup returns CDR1 LNHDA and CDR2 SQIVND (reference sequence). This CDR3 is 15 amino acids long. Trimming took 3 bases from V and 5 from J, leaving 16 bases between them. CDR3 coding DNA: TGTGCCAGTAGTATCCAAGATACAGGCCTTTATGGCTACACCTTC. This encodes CASSIQDTGLYGYTF.

The gene calls are TRBV6-5 and TRBJ1-5; D may be TRBD1 (6 bases). Germline V gives CDR1 MNHEY, CDR2 SVGAGI. This CDR3 is built from 14 residues. V gave up 7 bases and J gave up 0 bases, with 10 bases separating them. The CDR3 DNA sequence: TGTGCCAGCAATGGACAGATTAGCAATCAGCCCCAGCATTTT. It encodes CASNGQISNQPQHF.

The chain carries TRBV5-6 and TRBJ2-2, with a weak D call TRBD1 (5 bases). CDR3 length: 14 amino acids. The ends were cut back, 4 bases at V and 1 base at J, with 8 bases in the middle. CDR1 and CDR2 (germline): SGHDT, YYEEEE. CDR3 in DNA: TGTGCCAGCAGCCCTCAGGGGAACACCGGGGAGCTGTTTTTT. Its translation: CASSPQGNTGELFF.

CDR3 protein: CASSPLGTEGETQYF. In DNA, the CDR3 is TGTGCCAGCAGCCCCCTTGGGACAGAGGGAGAGACCCAGTACTTC. The chain recombines TRBV3-1 (or the pseudogene TRBV3-2) with TRBJ2-5; 7 positions match TRBD1. V trimming: 4 bases; J trimming: 4 bases; junction bases outside the gene matches: 9. The length of the CDR3 is 15 residues. CDR1 LGHDT and CDR2 YNNKEL come from the germline V gene (reference sequence).

This rearrangement joins TRBV5-1 to TRBJ1-1; 8 nucleotides match TRBD1. The ends lost 0 bases at V and 0 bases at J; junction bases unmatched: 1. Germline CDR1 reads SGHRS; CDR2 reads YFSETQ. This CDR3 comprises 15 residues. Here the CDR3 DNA reads TGCGCCAGCAGCTTGGGGACAGGGTTGAACACTGAAGCTTTCTTT. This codes for CASSLGTGLNTEAFF.

V usage is TRBV10-3 and J usage is TRBJ2-5; a weak D match, TRBD1 (5 bases). The germline CDR1 and CDR2 sequences are ENHRY and SYGVKD. Trimming stripped 0 bases from V and 3 bases from J, with 11 bases between. The CDR3 extends over 15 amino acids. This CDR3 is CAISESQGPEETQYF. CDR3 nucleotide sequence: TGTGCCATCAGTGAGTCGCAGGGTCCAGAAGAGACCCAGTACTTC.

This clone was seen a single time. This chain links TRBV11-2 with TRBJ2-7; 9 positions match TRBD1. With 5 bases clipped from V and 9 bases from J, the junction kept 8 bases outside the gene matches. The CDR3 is made up of 13 amino acids. Germline values: CDR1 SGHAT, CDR2 FQNNGV. The CDR3: CASSPGQGVSQYF. DNA of the CDR3: TGTGCCAGCAGCCCGGGACAGGGCGTATCGCAGTACTTC.

This clone appeared a few times. This chain joins TRBV7-3 and TRBJ2-7, with D perhaps matching TRBD1 (6 bases). The length of the CDR3 is 17 residues. Germline-derived CDR1 and CDR2 are SGHTA and FQGTGA. The V end lost 1 base, the J end lost 1 base, and 17 bases lay between the germline ends. DNA for the CDR3: TGTGCCAGCAGCTTAAACCCACAGGGTCCTCTTTCCTACGAGCAGTACTTC. This encodes CASSLNPQGPLSYEQYF.

The chain combines TRBV6-5 with TRBJ1-4; possibly TRBD1 for D (6 bases). Germline CDR1 MNHEY, CDR2 SVGAGI. Trimming took off 5 bases at V and 4 bases at J, with 11 bases between the two ends. The CDR3 is made up of 14 amino acids. The CDR3 spells CASSQGRGNEKLFF. In DNA form, the CDR3 reads TGTGCCAGCAGTCAGGGGAGGGGTAATGAAAAACTGTTTTTT.

This clone was picked up a small number of times. The CDR3 bases are TGCGCCAGCAGTGAGCCCGGACAGGTCTCTAGCAATGAGCAGTTCTTC. It translates to CASSEPGQVSSNEQFF. This sequence joins TRBV10-2 and TRBJ2-1, with TRBD1 identical over 7 bases. This CDR3 contains 16 residues. Germline V gene sequence: CDR1 WSHSY, CDR2 SAAADI. The V segment lost 2 bases and the J segment 6 bases; nucleotides outside the gene matches: 10.

V gene TRBV12-3 or TRBV12-4 combines with J gene TRBJ2-7; D not resolved. The length of the CDR3 is 13 residues. V was cut by 3 bases and J by 5 bases, with 11 bases left in between. The CDR3 region has the DNA TGTGCCAGCAGTTTTCCCGATAGAAACGAGCAGTACTTC. It translates to CASSFPDRNEQYF.

The V call is TRBV11-2, the J call TRBJ2-7; possible D gene TRBD2, 5 bases. The CDR3 consists of 15 residues. Trimming stripped 1 base from V and 2 bases from J, with 12 bases between. The germline V gene has CDR1 SGHAT and CDR2 FQNNGV. The CDR3 reads CASSLAPGKAYEQYF. CDR3 nucleotides: TGTGCCAGCAGCTTAGCTCCGGGGAAGGCCTACGAGCAGTACTTC.